This note documents a single T cell receptor (beta chain) sequence. These data originate in a study of blood T cell repertoires in COVID-19. Study-wide context: Whether acute or convalescent, the COVID-19 samples came from the United States, Italy and Spain. The cDNA or gDNA used as material had been derived from T cells, B-cell-depleted T cells, or PBMCs.

Trimming removed 0 bases at V and 4 bases at J, with 7 bases between. The CDR3 covers 13 residues. Germline assignment: CDR1 SGHTS and CDR2 YDEGEE. As handled by the study authors: Reference gene primer amplification in the assay estimated nucleated cell counts. Profiled with immunoSEQ multiplex PCR; TCRdb holds only in-frame clones, not every one. Clone size and V and J calls were adopted from that table, with D and trimming inferred from the DNA. This table holds 20,000 to 25,000 clones, around 85% found once. V gene TRBV5-8 combines with J gene TRBJ2-5, with D perhaps TRBD2 (6 bases). The sequenced sample consisted of peripheral blood. This TCR came from a woman aged 80 or over with acute or convalescent COVID-19. CDR3 sequence (DNA): TGTGCCAGCAGCTTGGCCGGGAGAGAGACCCAGTACTTC. It translates to CASSLAGRETQYF.